The rows below give T cell receptor beta chains drawn from one sample of a study of blood T cells in healthy people across ages. MiXCR, applied by TCRdb to the 5' RACE reads, yields one record per CDR3 protein. This sample carries just over 1 million distinct CDR3 sequences, 40% to 50% of them seen once, and the ten largest clones take 18%. The sample was blood. Source of these receptors: a woman aged 55 to 70 in good health. Both conserved end residues are part of each CDR3. Each record gives: D gene, clone size, V gene, J gene, CDR3 DNA, CDR3 protein. A D gene is named only where the DNA matches it firmly. Rows may omit the clone size; those that give it use once, few, many or a size class.

-	-	TRBV20-1	TRBJ2-3	TGCAGTGCTAGAAACCGACAGGCCACACGCACAGATACGCAGTATTTT	CSARNRQATRTDTQYF
TRBD2	-	TRBV11-2	TRBJ2-2	TGTGCCAGCACCTTACAGCGGGAGGTTAACACCGGGGAGCTGTTTTTT	CASTLQREVNTGELFF
-	-	TRBV2	TRBJ2-4	TGTGCCAGCAGTCCCCGGGACACTCTAGCCAAAAACATTCAGTACTTC	CASSPRDTLAKNIQYF
TRBD1	-	TRBV12-3/TRBV12-4	TRBJ1-5	TGTGCCAGCAGTTTAGAAGTGGGACAGGGCAATCAGCCCCAGCATTTT	CASSLEVGQGNQPQHF
TRBD1	-	TRBV5-1	TRBJ2-5	TGCGCCAGCAGCCCCCCTGGACAGGGCAGGTTGAAGACCCAGTACTTC	CASSPPGQGRLKTQYF
-	-	TRBV5-1	TRBJ2-7	TGCGCCAGCAGCTTGGGGGGGGACTTTGACTCCTACGAGCAGTACTTC	CASSLGGDFDSYEQYF
TRBD1	few	TRBV7-9	TRBJ1-1	TGTGCCAGCAGCAGGACAGGGGTGAACACTGAAGCTTTCTTT	CASSRTGVNTEAFF
-	-	TRBV29-1	TRBJ2-7	TGCAGCGTTGGGGACTCCGACTACAATGAGCAGTACTTC	CSVGDSDYNEQYF
-	few	TRBV21-1	TRBJ2-7	TGTGCCAGCAGCAAGGTGTGGGGGTGGTTAAGCTCCTACGAGCAGTACTTC	CASSKVWGWLSSYEQYF
-	-	TRBV14	TRBJ2-1	TGTGCCAGCAGTCGGCGGGAAGGGGGCACTGAGCAGTTCTTC	CASSRREGGTEQFF
-	-	TRBV3-1	TRBJ2-3	TGTGCCAGCTTAAGGCGGGGAAGCACAGATACGCAGTATTTT	CASLRRGSTDTQYF
TRBD2	-	TRBV28	TRBJ2-3	TGTGCCGACTTAGGGTGGTCCGGGACTAGCGACACAGATACGCAGTATTTT	CADLGWSGTSDTDTQYF
TRBD1	-	TRBV5-1	TRBJ2-2	TGCGCCAGCAGCATGACAGGGGGCGCGACCGGGGAGCTGTTTTTT	CASSMTGGATGELFF
TRBD2	-	TRBV6-5	TRBJ2-1	TGTGCCAGCAGTTATGGGGAGGGCAGCGAGCAGTTCTTC	CASSYGEGSEQFF
-	few	TRBV6-1	TRBJ2-5	TGTGCCAGCAGTGAATACAGGGTTGAGACCCAGTACTTC	CASSEYRVETQYF
TRBD1	few	TRBV10-3	TRBJ1-1	TGTGCCATCAGTAAGGAGGGGGCGAACACTGAAGCTTTCTTT	CAISKEGANTEAFF
TRBD1	-	TRBV27	TRBJ1-4	TGTCCCAGCAGTTTGACAGGGGGCCGTGAAAAACTGTTTTTT	CPSSLTGGREKLFF
-	-	TRBV20-1	TRBJ2-5	TGCAGTGCTATCCGCGGAAATCAGTACTTC	CSAIRGNQYF
TRBD2	few	TRBV10-3	TRBJ2-3	TGTGCCATATCCCTAGCGGGAGAGGATACAGATACGCAGTATTTT	CAISLAGEDTDTQYF
-	few	TRBV29-1	TRBJ1-2	TGCAGCGTTGAAGATGGCCAGGGGCATTATGGCTACACCTTC	CSVEDGQGHYGYTF
TRBD2	-	TRBV14	TRBJ2-7	TGTGCCAGCAGCCAAGATGGGACTAGCGGGAGTCCGGGCCCTTCCGAGCAGTACTTC	CASSQDGTSGSPGPSEQYF
-	-	TRBV7-9	TRBJ1-6	TGTGCCAGCAGCTCAACCTTGGGGCCCTCACCCCTCCACTTT	CASSSTLGPSPLHF
-	-	TRBV7-9	TRBJ1-1	TGTGCCAGCAGCTCTGAGGGGGTTCGGACTGAAGCTTTCTTT	CASSSEGVRTEAFF
-	once	TRBV12-3/TRBV12-4	TRBJ1-4	TGTGCCAGCAGGAGGACGATGGGAGAAAAACTGTTTTTT	CASRRTMGEKLFF
TRBD1	-	TRBV7-8	TRBJ2-5	TGTGCCAGCAGCTCACAGGGGCAACTCAACCAAGAGACCCAGTACTTC	CASSSQGQLNQETQYF
-	-	TRBV10-3	TRBJ2-7	TGTGCCATCAGTTCCGGGAGAGGCTCCTACGAGCAGTACTTC	CAISSGRGSYEQYF
-	few	TRBV11-2	TRBJ1-5	TGTGCCAGCAGTTCTCACCCCAGGAATAGCAATCAGCCCCAGCATTTT	CASSSHPRNSNQPQHF
-	few	TRBV4-1	TRBJ2-5	TGCGCCAGCAGCCCTGTATTTGGTTTAGAGACCCAGTACTTC	CASSPVFGLETQYF
-	-	TRBV20-1	TRBJ2-7	TGCAGTGCTAGAGATCTTATCACGGGGTTCACCTACGAGCAGTACTTC	CSARDLITGFTYEQYF
TRBD2	-	TRBV7-8	TRBJ2-7	TGTGCCAGCAGCGTAGGAAGGACTAGCGGGAGAATGCGCGAGCAGTACTTC	CASSVGRTSGRMREQYF
-	-	TRBV20-1	TRBJ2-5	TGCAGTACGAGACACGGTGGGCAAGAGACCCAGTACTTC	CSTRHGGQETQYF
-	-	TRBV5-1	TRBJ2-6	TGCGCCAGCAGCCTCTCTTACCCGACAGGCTCTGGGGCCAACGTCCTGACTTTC	CASSLSYPTGSGANVLTF
-	-	TRBV9	TRBJ2-2	TGTGTCAGCAGCGAAGGGACAACTAACACCGGGGAGCTGTTTTTT	CVSSEGTTNTGELFF
-	few	TRBV7-9	TRBJ2-1	TGTGCCAGCAGGAGGGAAGCCTACAATGAGCAGTTCTTC	CASRREAYNEQFF
TRBD1	medium-sized	TRBV20-1	TRBJ2-7	TGCAGTGCTCATGACAGGGCCTACGAGCAGTACTTC	CSAHDRAYEQYF
TRBD2	-	TRBV29-1	TRBJ2-1	TGCAGCGTTGCCCCCTGGACAGTACTAGCGGGCTACAATGAGCAGTTCTTC	CSVAPWTVLAGYNEQFF
-	-	TRBV29-1	TRBJ1-4	TGCAGCGTTGAAGGGGAGGCAGCTAATGAAAAACTGTTTTTT	CSVEGEAANEKLFF
-	-	TRBV2	TRBJ2-7	TGTGCCAGCCTGAGGGGCCGCGAAGGGTACGAGCAGTACTTC	CASLRGREGYEQYF
-	-	TRBV15	TRBJ1-1	TGTGCCGCCAGCAGAGATGGGCAGGGGAACACTGAAGCTTTCTTT	CAASRDGQGNTEAFF
-	-	TRBV29-1	TRBJ2-1	TGCAGCGTTAAAAAATCGTACTCCTACAATGAGCAGTTCTTC	CSVKKSYSYNEQFF
-	-	TRBV20-1	TRBJ2-5	TGCAGTGCTAGTGGAGGGGCCTTTCTAGAGACCCAGTACTTC	CSASGGAFLETQYF
-	-	TRBV7-8	TRBJ2-1	TGTGCCAGCAGCTTAGCGGGCGCAGGGATCTACGAGCAGTTCTTC	CASSLAGAGIYEQFF
TRBD2	-	TRBV9	TRBJ2-5	TGTGCCAGCAGCGTCTCTGGGGCGGGAGTAGAAGAGACCCAGTACTTC	CASSVSGAGVEETQYF
TRBD1	many	TRBV6-5	TRBJ2-7	TGTGCCAGCAGTCACTCCGGGGCAGGGGGCCACGAGCAGTACTTC	CASSHSGAGGHEQYF
TRBD2	-	TRBV20-1	TRBJ2-1	TGCAGTGCTACCCCCGGGAGGGCCTACAATGAGCAGTTCTTC	CSATPGRAYNEQFF
-	-	TRBV19	TRBJ2-6	TGTGCCAGTAGTATAACAGGCCCAGCGGGTTACTCTGGGGCCAGCGTCCTGACTTTC	CASSITGPAGYSGASVLTF
TRBD2	-	TRBV10-3	TRBJ2-1	TGTGCCATCAGTGGCCCCGGGACTAGCGGGATTTCGCACAATGAGCAGTTCTTC	CAISGPGTSGISHNEQFF
-	-	TRBV6-2/TRBV6-3	TRBJ2-1	TGTGCCAACAACGGGGCGGGTGCCTACAATGAGCAGTTCTTC	CANNGAGAYNEQFF
-	-	TRBV28	TRBJ2-3	TGTGCCAGCAGTTTCCCCCAGCGCACAGATACGCAGTATTTT	CASSFPQRTDTQYF
TRBD1	-	TRBV4-2	TRBJ2-7	TGTGCCAGCAGCCAAGATTGGACAGGCACCTACGAGCAGTACTTC	CASSQDWTGTYEQYF
TRBD2	-	TRBV6-5	TRBJ2-3	TGTGCCAGCAGTTACTCAGGGACTAGCGGGGGGTTGGGTACGCAGTATTTT	CASSYSGTSGGLGTQYF
-	few	TRBV28	TRBJ2-1	TGTGCCAGCAGTTTAAACCGGGACGCAACCTACAATGAGCAGTTCTTC	CASSLNRDATYNEQFF
TRBD2	-	TRBV29-1	TRBJ2-1	TGCAGCGTTGGTGTGACTAGCGGGAGTAGCGATGAGCAGTTCTTC	CSVGVTSGSSDEQFF
TRBD2	few	TRBV29-1	TRBJ2-1	TGCAGCGTTCTCTCGTCGGCTAGCGGGAGGGGGAATGAGCAGTTCTTC	CSVLSSASGRGNEQFF
-	few	TRBV5-8	TRBJ1-6	TGTGCCAGCAGCTACTCCTATAATTCACCCCTCCACTTT	CASSYSYNSPLHF
-	-	TRBV6-6	TRBJ2-7	TGTGCCAGCAGTTACAGTATCTCCTACGAGCAGTACTTC	CASSYSISYEQYF
TRBD1	-	TRBV29-1	TRBJ2-7	TGCAGCGTTGCCGGGACAGCCAGTTACGAGCAGTACTTC	CSVAGTASYEQYF
-	few	TRBV10-3	TRBJ2-1	TGTGCCATCATAGACAGTCGCCGCAATGAGCAGTTCTTC	CAIIDSRRNEQFF
-	-	TRBV20-1	TRBJ2-1	TGCAGTGCTGGAGACTACACTCCAGGCGATGAGCAGTTCTTC	CSAGDYTPGDEQFF
-	once	TRBV20-1	TRBJ2-5	TGCAGTGCTGGTAGCGAGAGAGAGACCCAGTACTTC	CSAGSERETQYF